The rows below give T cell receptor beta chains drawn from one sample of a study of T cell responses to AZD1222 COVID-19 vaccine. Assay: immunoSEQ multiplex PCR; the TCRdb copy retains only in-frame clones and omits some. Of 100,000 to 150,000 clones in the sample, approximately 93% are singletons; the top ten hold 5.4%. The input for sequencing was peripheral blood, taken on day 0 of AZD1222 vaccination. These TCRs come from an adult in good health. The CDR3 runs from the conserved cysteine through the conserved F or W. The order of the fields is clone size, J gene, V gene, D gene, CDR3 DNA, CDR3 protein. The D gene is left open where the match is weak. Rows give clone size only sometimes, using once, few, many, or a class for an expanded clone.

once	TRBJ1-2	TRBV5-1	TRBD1	TGCGCCAGCAGCTTGGATAACAGGGGTCATGGCTACACCTTC	CASSLDNRGHGYTF
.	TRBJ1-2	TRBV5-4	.	TGTGCCAGCAGCTTCTGGGGAGCCTATGGCTACACCTTC	CASSFWGAYGYTF
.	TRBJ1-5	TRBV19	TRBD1	TGTGCCAGTAGCTTTGGACAGGGGGATCAGCCCCAGCATTTT	CASSFGQGDQPQHF
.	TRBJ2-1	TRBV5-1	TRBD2	TGCGCCAGCAGCTTTGGTACTAGCGGGCGAGCAGGGGAGCAGTTCTTC	CASSFGTSGRAGEQFF
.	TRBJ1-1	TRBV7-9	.	TGTGCCAGCAGCTTACGGGACAAGAACACTGAAGCTTTCTTT	CASSLRDKNTEAFF
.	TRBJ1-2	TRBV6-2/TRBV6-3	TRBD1	TGTGCCAGCAGTTACCAGGACAGGAGAGCTAACTATGGCTACACCTTC	CASSYQDRRANYGYTF
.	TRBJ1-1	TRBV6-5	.	TGTGCCAGCAAGGCGGCAGGGCGGGACACTGAAGCTTTCTTT	CASKAAGRDTEAFF
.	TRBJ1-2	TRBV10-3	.	TGTGCCATCAGTGATCCACGTGCTGGCTACACCTTC	CAISDPRAGYTF
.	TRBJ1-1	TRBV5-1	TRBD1	TGCGCCAGCAGCCCGGGACAGGGGGTCACTGAAGCTTTCTTT	CASSPGQGVTEAFF
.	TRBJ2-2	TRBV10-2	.	TGCGCCAGCAGTGAGTCGGGGGGGGAGCTGTTTTTT	CASSESGGELFF
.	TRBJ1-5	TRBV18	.	TGTGCCAGCTCACCAGGGCTACAGGGTAACAATCAGCCCCAGCATTTT	CASSPGLQGNNQPQHF
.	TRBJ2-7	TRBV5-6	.	TGTGCCAGCACCGGAGGGGGCCCCTCTTCCGAGCAGTACTTC	CASTGGGPSSEQYF
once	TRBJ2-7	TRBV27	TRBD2	TGTGCCAGCAGTTTATACACCCAAAGCGGGAGGCTCACATACGAGCAGTACTTC	CASSLYTQSGRLTYEQYF
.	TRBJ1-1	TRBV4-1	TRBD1	TGCGCCAGCAGCCTAGTCGGGACAGTGAACACTGAAGCTTTCTTT	CASSLVGTVNTEAFF
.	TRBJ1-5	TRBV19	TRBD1	TGTGCCAGTAGTATATTTTCCACAGGGGAGCAGCCCCAGCATTTT	CASSIFSTGEQPQHF
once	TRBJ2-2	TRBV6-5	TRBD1	TGTGCCAGCATTCGACAGGGCACCGGGGAGCTGTTTTTT	CASIRQGTGELFF
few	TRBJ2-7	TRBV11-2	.	TGTGCCAGCAGCTTGGAACAGGGAAAGACCTACGAGCAGTACTTC	CASSLEQGKTYEQYF